Below, 31 T cell receptor beta chains from the same sample are listed, as sequenced in a study of blood T cells in healthy people across ages (dated by TCRdb to the mid-2010s). Library prep was done by 5' RACE. Reads for this sample came from an Illumina HiSeq 2500. The second PCR ran for roughly 7 to 11 cycles and used a J-beta primer mix along with a sample-barcoded 5' primer. The raw public reads went through TCRdb reprocessing: fastp at Q25, MiXCR clone calling, in-frame beta chains kept. Rows with one shared CDR3 protein collapse into an entry with the most common genes and DNA. Here the sample has about 900,000 distinct CDR3 sequences; approximately 67% occur a single time. The ten biggest clones cover about a quarter of the sample. Sequencing was carried out using blood. These receptors originate from a man younger than 45 in good health.

This chain connects TRBV7-2 to TRBJ2-6, with D perhaps given as TRBD1 or TRBD2 (5 bases each). Germline CDR1 SGHTA, CDR2 FQGNSA. The CDR3 has 16 amino acids. Trimming removed 5 bases from V and 4 bases from J, with 15 bases in between. The chain's CDR3 is CASSRGPEPGANVLTF. The CDR3 DNA reads as TGTGCCAGCAGCCGGGGACCTGAACCCGGGGCCAACGTCCTGACTTTC. Drawing the rest from reference TRBV7-2 and TRBJ2-6, the complete variable domain is GAGVSQSPSNKVTEKGKDVELRCDPISGHTALYWYRQSLGQGLEFLIYFQGNSAPDKSGLPSDRFSAERTGGSVSTLTIQRTQQEDSAVYLCASSRGPEPGANVLTFGAGSRLTVL.

This clonotype was recorded once. This chain joins TRBV20-1 and TRBJ2-7, with 9 nucleotides matching TRBD1. V trimming: 5 bases; J trimming: 2 bases; junction bases outside the gene matches: 13. The CDR3 totals 16 residues. Per the germline V gene, CDR1 is DFQATT and CDR2 is SNEGSKA (reference sequence). The DNA for the CDR3 is TGCAGTGCTCCAAGTACCGGGACAGGGTCCCCCTACGAGCAGTACTTC. It yields the protein CSAPSTGTGSPYEQYF.

The rearrangement uses TRBV14 and TRBJ1-2; TRBD1 agrees at 7 bases. J gave up 8 bases and V 1 base, and 7 bases lay outside the gene matches. The germline CDR1 and CDR2 sequences are SGHDN and FVKESK. There are 14 residues in the CDR3. The CDR3 protein is CASSQARGGRGYTF. Written as DNA, the CDR3 is TGTGCCAGCAGCCAAGCCCGAGGGGGCAGGGGCTACACCTTC.

This clonotype was counted once. A read error may account for a junction end that differs from germline. The chain recombines TRBV4-2 with TRBJ2-5, with 12 nucleotides matching TRBD2. The CDR3 length is 18 residues. Germline V gene lookup returns CDR1 LGHNA and CDR2 YNFKEQ. The CDR3 sequence is CAGSQAPSGGAQQETQYF. CDR3 bases: TGTGCCGGCAGCCAAGCTCCTAGCGGGGGGGCCCAACAAGAGACCCAGTACTTC.

The chain is built from TRBV29-1 and TRBJ2-7; D possibly corresponds to TRBD2 (6 bases). Trimming removed 2 bases at V and 0 bases at J, with 17 bases between. The CDR3 is 16 amino acids. Looked up from germline, CDR1 is SQVTM and CDR2 is ANQGSEA. The CDR3 is CSVESGHGGASYEQYF. CDR3 DNA: TGCAGCGTTGAATCGGGGCACGGGGGAGCCTCCTACGAGCAGTACTTC.

The chain is built from TRBV6-7 and TRBJ2-7, with D uncertain. TRBV6-7 is labeled an ORF, and its function is uncertain. V was cut by 7 bases and J by 5 bases, with 18 bases left in between. The CDR3 covers 14 residues. CDR3 loop: CASTMMVGKDEQYF. The CDR3, as DNA: TGTGCCAGCACTATGATGGTGGGTAAGGACGAGCAGTACTTC.

This clonotype was observed a single time. The chain is built from TRBV6-2 or TRBV6-3 and TRBJ2-1; weak D call: TRBD1 (5 bases). This CDR3 spans 16 amino acids. Per germline, CDR1 MNHEY and CDR2 SVGEGT. Trimming left V 4 bases short and J 1 base short, with 14 bases between. CDR3 sequence (DNA): TGTGCCAGCAGTTCTAACCCGCCAGGGTCCTACAATGAGCAGTTCTTC. Its protein is CASSSNPPGSYNEQFF.

The chain couples TRBV29-1 to TRBJ2-4; 11 nucleotides match TRBD1. V lost 4 bases and J lost 13; bases outside the gene matches: 12. CDR3 length: 14 residues. Germline loops: CDR1 SQVTM, CDR2 ANQGSEA. The CDR3 DNA sequence: TGCAGCGTTGTGGGGGACAGGGGGATCCACGGGCAGTACTTC. It specifies CSVVGDRGIHGQYF.

This chain connects TRBV27 to TRBJ2-7; TRBD1 might be the D (7 bases). Germline V gene lookup returns CDR1 MNHEY and CDR2 SMNVEV (reference sequence). The CDR3 sequence is 13 residues long. V was trimmed by 6 bases and J by 3 bases, leaving 12 bases between them. Written as DNA, the CDR3 is TGTGCCAGCAGGAGCCAGGGGGGCTACGAGCAGTACTTC. Translated, it gives CASRSQGGYEQYF.

The chain combines TRBV6-2 or TRBV6-3 with TRBJ2-7; 8 nucleotides line up with TRBD1. The CDR3 totals 14 residues. In germline, CDR1 is MNHEY, CDR2 SVGEGT. V trimming: 2 bases; J trimming: 7 bases; junction bases outside the gene matches: 7. CDR3 sequence: CASSYRGTGEEQYF. The CDR3 DNA sequence: TGTGCCAGCAGTTACCGAGGGACAGGTGAAGAGCAGTACTTC.

The J gene is TRBJ1-1, the V gene TRBV4-3, with 7 bases lining up with TRBD1. V lost 3 bases and J lost 0; bases outside the gene matches: 7. The germline CDR1 and CDR2 sequences are LGHNA and YSLEER. The CDR3 covers 16 residues. CDR3 in DNA: TGCGCCAGCAGCCAGACAGACAGGGCGGTGAACACTGAAGCTTTCTTT. It codes for CASSQTDRAVNTEAFF.

This clonotype occurred a few times. The chain carries TRBV20-1 and TRBJ1-6, with TRBD1 identical over 7 bases. CDR3 length: 14 amino acids. V lost 6 bases to trimming and J lost 7 bases; unmatched junction nucleotides: 9. CDR1 and CDR2 (germline): DFQATT, SNEGSKA (reference sequence). Written as DNA, the CDR3 is TGCAGTGCGTTCGGACAAGGGGGCAATTCACCCCTCCACTTT. Translation: CSAFGQGGNSPLHF.

This sequence joins TRBV9 and TRBJ2-3; 11 bases line up with TRBD2. Germline-derived CDR1 and CDR2 are SGDLS and YYNGEE. The CDR3 has 17 residues. Losses at the gene ends were 3 bases for V and 3 bases for J; bases not matched to a gene: 9. The CDR3, as DNA: TGTGCCAGCAGCGCTGACCCGACTAGCGGGGTGACAGATACGCAGTATTTT. The encoded protein is CASSADPTSGVTDTQYF.

The gene calls are TRBV7-2 and TRBJ2-1; D not resolved. Between the trimmed V and J ends, which lost 1 base and 3 bases, there was a span of 10 bases. Germline CDR1 is SGHTA and CDR2 is FQGNSA. The CDR3 sequence is 15 residues long. The CDR3 is CASSLGSEHYNEQFF. DNA of the CDR3: TGTGCCAGCAGCTTAGGATCAGAGCACTACAATGAGCAGTTCTTC. Full variable domain (remainder filled in from reference TRBV7-2 and TRBJ2-1): GAGVSQSPSNKVTEKGKDVELRCDPISGHTALYWYRQSLGQGLEFLIYFQGNSAPDKSGLPSDRFSAERTGGSVSTLTIQRTQQEDSAVYLCASSLGSEHYNEQFFGPGTRLTVL.

The chain carries TRBV9 and TRBJ2-1; TRBD1 is a possible D gene (5 bases). This CDR3 is 14 amino acids long. Germline V gives CDR1 SGDLS, CDR2 YYNGEE. The V gene lost 0 bases and the J gene lost 4 bases, with 8 bases spanning the gap. CDR3 coding DNA: TGTGCCAGCAGCGTAGCGACAGAATACAATGAGCAGTTCTTC. It specifies CASSVATEYNEQFF. Combining the CDR3 with reference TRBV9 and TRBJ2-1 gives the whole variable domain DSGVTQTPKHLITATGQRVTLRCSPRSGDLSVYWYQQSLDQGLQFLIQYYNGEERAKGNILERFSAQQFPDLHSELNLSSLELGDSALYFCASSVATEYNEQFFGPGTRLTVL.

This chain joins TRBV10-3 and TRBJ2-5; D may be TRBD2 (6 bases). Germline V gene data show CDR1 as ENHRY and CDR2 as SYGVKD. The V end lost 0 bases, the J end lost 4 bases, and 9 bases lay between the germline ends. This CDR3 comprises 14 residues. The CDR3 sequence: CAISESGRGETQYF. The DNA of the CDR3 is TGTGCCATCAGTGAGTCTGGGCGGGGAGAGACCCAGTACTTC.

The V gene is TRBV7-2, the J gene TRBJ2-7; a weak D match, TRBD2 (6 bases). With 5 bases removed from V and 2 bases from J, the gap between germline ends came to 16 bases. Germline lookup yields CDR1 SGHTA and CDR2 FQGNSA. The CDR3 is 15 amino acids. CDR3 DNA: TGTGCCAGCAGCCTTGGGGCGGGACCCACCTACGAGCAGTACTTC. Encoded protein: CASSLGAGPTYEQYF.

The chain recombines TRBV11-2 with TRBJ1-1, with D unresolved. Germline-derived CDR1 and CDR2 are SGHAT and FQNNGV. This CDR3 contains 16 residues. Trimming pared 3 bases from V and 0 bases from J, leaving 14 bases between. The CDR3 reads CASSFNSGPMNTEAFF. As DNA, the CDR3 is TGTGCCAGCAGCTTCAACAGTGGACCTATGAACACTGAAGCTTTCTTT.

This clonotype showed up just once. V is TRBV5-6 and J is TRBJ2-3, with 8 bases aligning to TRBD1. This CDR3 comprises 15 residues. From germline, CDR1 is SGHDT and CDR2 YYEEEE. V trimming: 3 bases; J trimming: 2 bases; junction bases outside the gene matches: 5. CDR3 sequence (DNA): TGTGCCAGCAGCTATCCGGGACAGGCCACAGATACGCAGTATTTT. The encoded protein is CASSYPGQATDTQYF.

This chain joins TRBV10-3 and TRBJ2-7, with D unresolved. The CDR3 is made up of 15 amino acids. In germline, CDR1 is ENHRY, CDR2 SYGVKD. The V end was cut by 0 bases, the J end by 0 bases, with 9 bases between. The CDR3 protein is CAISESKRPSYEQYF. The CDR3 region has the DNA TGTGCCATCAGTGAGTCGAAAAGGCCCTCCTACGAGCAGTACTTC.

This clonotype showed up just a few times. This rearrangement joins TRBV7-2 to TRBJ1-5, with unresolved D. Trimming removed 1 base from V and 3 bases from J, with 7 bases in between. Germline V CDR1 and CDR2: SGHTA, FQGNSA. This CDR3 is built from 14 residues. The CDR3 reads CASSLVLINQPQHF. DNA for the CDR3: TGTGCCAGCAGCTTAGTTCTTATCAATCAGCCCCAGCATTTT.

This rearrangement joins TRBV16 to TRBJ2-2; D gene uncertain. With 0 bases removed from V and 9 bases from J, the gap between germline ends came to 5 bases. Per the germline V gene, CDR1 is KGHSY and CDR2 is FQNENV. The CDR3 length is 12 residues. CDR3 bases: TGTGCCAGCAGCCAATCCGCTCGGGAGCTGTTTTTT. It translates to CASSQSARELFF.

The chain has TRBV7-2 and TRBJ2-1, with a tentative D call TRBD2 (7 bases). Looked up from germline, CDR1 is SGHTA and CDR2 is FQGNSA. The CDR3 extends over 15 amino acids. V was pared by 3 bases and J by 4 bases, with 13 bases between. The CDR3 region has the DNA TGTGCCAGCAGCTTTAGGGGGACTACATACAATGAGCAGTTCTTC. Translation gives CASSFRGTTYNEQFF.

This chain uses TRBV6-5 with TRBJ2-5, with D possibly matching TRBD1 (7 bases). Germline CDR1 MNHEY, CDR2 SVGAGI. This CDR3 is 16 amino acids long. V lost 0 bases and J 5 bases, leaving 16 bases between the germline ends. CDR3 region: CASSYSTGEAFETQYF. CDR3 nucleotides: TGTGCCAGCAGTTACTCCACAGGGGAGGCATTTGAGACCCAGTACTTC.

Written as DNA, the CDR3 is TGCAGCGTGAGGGGGGGTCCGGATTCGGGCACAGATACGCAGTATTTT. It is translated as CSVRGGPDSGTDTQYF. The rearrangement joins TRBV29-1 to TRBJ2-3, with D possibly TRBD2 on 7 matching bases. V was clipped by 6 bases and J by 1 base, with 20 bases between them. The CDR3 contains 16 residues. The germline CDR1 and CDR2 sequences are SQVTM and ANQGSEA.

The chain employs TRBV5-1 and TRBJ2-5; TRBD1 agrees at 7 bases. With V trimmed by 4 bases and J by 1 base, 7 bases remained unmatched. The CDR3 has 15 amino acids. Germline V lookup: CDR1 SGHRS, CDR2 YFSETQ. The CDR3 region is CASSPSDRAQETQYF. As DNA, the CDR3 is TGCGCCAGCAGCCCCTCCGACAGGGCCCAAGAGACCCAGTACTTC. The whole variable domain, remainder taken from reference TRBV5-1 and TRBJ2-5, is KAGVTQTPRYLIKTRGQQVTLSCSPISGHRSVSWYQQTPGQGLQFLFEYFSETQRNKGNFPGRFSGRQFSNSRSEMNVSTLELGDSALYLCASSPSDRAQETQYFGPGTRLLVL.

This chain connects TRBV20-1 to TRBJ1-3, with 7 bases lining up with TRBD1. With V trimmed by 0 bases and J by 0 bases, 5 bases remained unmatched. The CDR3 extends over 16 amino acids. Germline V gene lookup returns CDR1 DFQATT and CDR2 SNEGSKA (reference sequence). The CDR3 nucleotides are TGCAGTGCTAGAGATCGGGGACAGTTCTCTGGAAACACCATATATTTT. The encoded protein is CSARDRGQFSGNTIYF.

The chain carries TRBV27 and TRBJ2-3; 8 positions agree with TRBD2. The junction had 6 bases not matched to a gene; V was cut back by 7 bases and J by 0 bases. The germline V gene has CDR1 MNHEY and CDR2 SMNVEV (reference sequence). This CDR3 is built from 15 residues. DNA for the CDR3: TGTGCCAGCAAGCGGGGGCCTTCTAGCACAGATACGCAGTATTTT. Translated: CASKRGPSSTDTQYF.

The J gene is TRBJ2-2, the V gene TRBV7-9; D is unclear. CDR1 is SEHNR and CDR2 is FQNEAQ in the germline V gene (reference sequence). V was cut by 5 bases and J by 6 bases, with 7 bases left in between. This CDR3 comprises 12 residues. CDR3 protein: CASSPEAGELFF. CDR3 coding DNA: TGTGCCAGCAGCCCAGAGGCCGGGGAGCTGTTTTTT.

In this sample, this clonotype turned up once. The chain recombines TRBV11-3 with TRBJ2-4, with D possibly TRBD1 on 6 matching bases. Germline lookup yields CDR1 SGHNT and CDR2 YENEEA. Trimming stripped 5 bases from V and 1 base from J, with 15 bases between. The length of the CDR3 is 16 residues. Here the CDR3 reads CASSLGQPGAKNIQYF. The DNA for the CDR3 is TGTGCCAGCAGCCTAGGACAGCCCGGGGCCAAAAACATTCAGTACTTC.

The chain uses TRBV10-3 and TRBJ1-4, with D unclear. Per germline, CDR1 ENHRY and CDR2 SYGVKD. Trimming pared 3 bases from V and 8 bases from J, leaving 10 bases between. The CDR3 totals 13 residues. CDR3 loop: CAISDLGNEKLFF. The CDR3 DNA reads as TGTGCCATCAGTGACTTAGGGAACGAAAAACTGTTTTTT.